This T cell receptor beta chain was recovered during a study of metastatic and nonmetastatic thyroid tumors. Study details: Repertoire comparisons spanned blood and tumor or nodule tissue from malignant and benign thyroid patients.

The CDR3 consists of 12 residues. V gave up 4 bases and J gave up 6 bases; unmatched junction bases: 1. The V gene's germline CDR1 is SQVTM and CDR2 ANQGSEA. Per the authors' pipeline: The study's classifier, a distant-metastasis tool for papillary thyroid cancer, was built using CDR3 differences across clinicopathological groups. TCRdb redid the clone calls on the PCR reads using MiXCR. The V and J calls here are based on TCRdb, not the publication. The table lists roughly 19,000 clones, approximately 22% of them singletons. All patients were untreated before thyroid surgery. This clone showed up many times.

The sample was tumor tissue. This chain uses TRBV29-1 with TRBJ1-1, with TRBD1 matching 11 bases. The clonotype comes from a female donor with papillary thyroid cancer or a benign thyroid nodule (not recorded which). Some clones in this sample may be carry-over from other donors' samples. CDR3 nucleotides: TGCAGCGTTGGGGGACAGGGGGCTGAAGCTTTCTTT. Encoded protein: CSVGGQGAEAFF.